This is a list of T cell receptor beta chains from one sample in a study of TIL therapy for anti-PD-1-resistant metastatic lung cancer. Sequencing used immunoSEQ multiplex PCR; TCRdb keeps in-frame clones, though not all of them. This table holds about 36,000 clones, less than 85% found once. Source: blood, taken at baseline. The receptors stem from a person aged 25-85 years with non-small cell lung cancer. CDR3s include the opening cysteine and the closing phenylalanine or tryptophan. D genes are given only for firm matches. Some rows have no size entry. The others give once, few or many, or a class for an expanded clone.

TRBV28	.	.	TRBJ2-5	TGTGCCAGCAGGACCGGACCCGGAGAGACCCAGTACTTC	CASRTGPGETQYF
TRBV28	.	once	TRBJ2-7	TGTGCCAGCAGTTTATCGACAGGTTTGTACGAGCAGTACTTC	CASSLSTGLYEQYF
TRBV5-1	.	.	TRBJ1-1	TGCGCCAGCAGCTTGGGATTAGGGCCCACTGAAGCTTTCTTT	CASSLGLGPTEAFF
TRBV19	TRBD2	.	TRBJ2-1	TGTGCCGGAACATCTAGCGGGGGGTACAATGAGCAGTTCTTC	CAGTSSGGYNEQFF
TRBV11-3	.	.	TRBJ2-2	TGTGCCAGCAGCGCAAGTGTTAACGGGGAGCTGTTTTTT	CASSASVNGELFF
TRBV7-9	TRBD1	.	TRBJ1-4	TGTGCCAGCAGCGGGGACAGGGAAGGAAAACTGTTTTTT	CASSGDREGKLFF
TRBV5-1	.	.	TRBJ1-1	TGCGCCAGCAGCAGCCAAGGACCCAACACTGAAGCTTTCTTT	CASSSQGPNTEAFF
TRBV4-2	.	few	TRBJ1-1	TGTGCCAGCAGCCAAGATGGCCAGAACACTGAAGCTTTCTTT	CASSQDGQNTEAFF
TRBV23-1	TRBD2	.	TRBJ2-7	TGCGCCAGCAAGGGTGGCGGGAGTTCCTACGAGCAGTACTTC	CASKGGGSSYEQYF
TRBV25-1	.	.	TRBJ1-1	TGTGCCAGCAGCGCGTCGAGACTTGAAGCTTTCTTT	CASSASRLEAFF
TRBV4-3	TRBD2	.	TRBJ2-7	TGCGCCAGCAGCCAACTACTACAACGACTAGCGGGAGCGAACGAGCAGTACTTC	CASSQLLQRLAGANEQYF
TRBV11-1	TRBD1	.	TRBJ2-7	TGTGCCAGCAGGGCACAGGGGTACGAGCAGTACTTC	CASRAQGYEQYF
TRBV5-6	.	.	TRBJ1-2	TGTGCCAGCAGCTTGTCCGGGACACCCTATGGCTACACCTTC	CASSLSGTPYGYTF
TRBV6-6	.	.	TRBJ2-7	TGTGCCAGCAGTATACAGGGTGGGGGCCCGGGCGAGCAGTACTTC	CASSIQGGGPGEQYF
TRBV6-5	.	few	TRBJ1-1	TGTGCCACCTTAGCGTTCCCTGAAGCTTTCTTT	CATLAFPEAFF
TRBV6-5	.	.	TRBJ1-2	TGTGCCAGTCGAGAGGGGGGATTCGGTTATGGCTACACCTTC	CASREGGFGYGYTF
TRBV5-1	.	.	TRBJ2-7	TGCGCCAGCAGCCCCGTTGGAGGTACCTACGAGCAGTACTTC	CASSPVGGTYEQYF
TRBV6-5	TRBD2	.	TRBJ2-5	TGTGCCAGCAGTTATTTAGCGGGTAAAGAGACCCAGTACTTC	CASSYLAGKETQYF
TRBV18	TRBD2	.	TRBJ2-3	TGTGCCAGCTCACCCCGAAATGGGGTAGCGGGGGGAGATACGCAGTATTTT	CASSPRNGVAGGDTQYF
TRBV7-2	TRBD2	.	TRBJ2-1	TGTGCCAGCAGCTTGAAAGCGGGGAGGTTCTTC	CASSLKAGRFF